The 29 T cell receptor beta chains in this list originate from one sample, sequenced in a study of T cell responses to AZD1222 COVID-19 vaccine. TCRdb's copy holds only in-frame clones and misses some; the assay was immunoSEQ multiplex PCR. The sample includes approximately 150,000 clones, about nine tenths of them seen just once. Sequences were derived from peripheral blood, sampled 28 days after the second AZD1222 dose. These receptor sequences come from an adult who received the AZD1222 COVID-19 vaccine.

The CDR3 DNA sequence: TGTGCCAGCAGTCAACAAATTGGGACAGGGGGCTCCTACGAGCAGTACTTC. As protein: CASSQQIGTGGSYEQYF. The J gene is TRBJ2-7, the V gene TRBV27; the match to TRBD1 covers 11 bases. Germline CDR1 MNHEY, CDR2 SMNVEV (reference sequence). J was trimmed by 0 bases and V by 5 bases; bases with no gene match: 9. This CDR3 contains 17 residues.

This chain joins TRBV7-9 and TRBJ2-2; no definite D call. The CDR3 is 13 residues long. V was clipped by 1 base and J by 6 bases, with 6 bases between them. Per germline, CDR1 SEHNR and CDR2 FQNEAQ (reference sequence). CDR3 sequence reads: CASSLEVAGELFF. The CDR3 DNA follows: TGTGCCAGCAGCTTAGAAGTGGCCGGGGAGCTGTTTTTT.

V is TRBV29-1 and J is TRBJ2-7, with TRBD2 matching 8 bases. V lost 5 bases to trimming and J lost 2 bases; unmatched junction nucleotides: 5. The CDR3 contains 13 residues. Germline CDR1 and CDR2: SQVTM and ANQGSEA. The CDR3 loop reads CSVTAGATYEQYF. As DNA, the CDR3 is TGCAGCGTTACAGCGGGAGCGACCTACGAGCAGTACTTC.

V and J are TRBV5-1 and TRBJ1-2; no clear D. Trimming left V 0 bases short and J 0 bases short, with 12 bases between. CDR1 and CDR2 (germline): SGHRS, YFSETQ. The CDR3 is made up of 16 amino acids. In nucleotides, the CDR3 is TGCGCCAGCAGCTTGGTTGGCAGCGAAGCTAACTATGGCTACACCTTC. It yields the protein CASSLVGSEANYGYTF.

This clone came up once. The chain links TRBV3-1 (or the pseudogene TRBV3-2) to TRBJ1-2; D is uncertain. CDR1 LGHDT and CDR2 YNNKEL come from the germline V gene (reference sequence). The CDR3 runs 14 residues. Trimming stripped 0 bases from V and 4 bases from J, with 9 bases between. DNA for the CDR3: TGTGCCAGCAGCCAAGAAGGCAGACCCTATGGCTACACCTTC. It encodes CASSQEGRPYGYTF.

The chain couples TRBV7-2 to TRBJ2-3; unclear D gene. This CDR3 comprises 13 residues. Trimming removed 4 bases at V and 1 base at J, with 6 bases between. Germline V gene sequence: CDR1 SGHTA, CDR2 FQGNSA. CDR3 DNA: TGTGCCAGCAGCTGGAGCGGCACAGATACGCAGTATTTT. This translates into CASSWSGTDTQYF.

The chain combines TRBV7-5 with TRBJ1-1. TRBV7-5 is assigned pseudogene status. The CDR3 has 14 residues. The CDR3 is CARSQAVMNTEAFF. CDR3 DNA sequence: TGTGCCAGAAGCCAAGCGGTAATGAACACTGAAGCTTTCTTT.

V and J are TRBV4-1 and TRBJ2-5; D gene ambiguous. Trimming left V 1 base short and J 3 bases short, with 21 bases between. This CDR3 is built from 18 residues. Germline values: CDR1 MGHRA, CDR2 YSYEKL. CDR3 sequence (DNA): TGCGCCAGCAGCCAAGGTTTAATATCACAACCTCTCGAAGAGACCCAGTACTTC. Its translation is CASSQGLISQPLEETQYF.

V and J are TRBV19 and TRBJ2-7; 8 bases are a match to TRBD2. Germline CDR1 reads LNHDA; CDR2 reads SQIVND (reference sequence). Germline trimming cut 2 bases from V and 4 bases from J; bases unmatched to any gene: 4. The CDR3 sequence is 14 residues long. CDR3 nucleotide sequence: TGTGCCAGTAGTATACAGCGGGAGTCGTACGAGCAGTACTTC. Residues: CASSIQRESYEQYF.

The rearrangement joins TRBV7-9 to TRBJ2-5; D perhaps matches TRBD2 (6 bases). The CDR3 covers 14 residues. In germline, CDR1 is SEHNR, CDR2 FQNEAQ (reference sequence). With 8 bases removed from V and 4 bases from J, the gap between germline ends came to 17 bases. CDR3: CASGDGGISETQYF. CDR3 bases: TGTGCCAGCGGGGATGGGGGGATTTCAGAGACCCAGTACTTC.

This clone occurred once. The chain employs TRBV19 and TRBJ1-5; D is ambiguous. CDR3 length: 18 amino acids. Trimming took 3 bases from V and 0 from J, leaving 18 bases between them. Germline V gives CDR1 LNHDA, CDR2 SQIVND (reference sequence). The CDR3 loop is CASSIPPGSRHSNQPQHF. The CDR3, as DNA: TGTGCCAGTAGTATTCCTCCGGGCAGCAGGCATAGCAATCAGCCCCAGCATTTT.

This chain joins TRBV28 and TRBJ1-1; 7 bases are shared with TRBD1. CDR3 length: 14 residues. The J segment lost 1 base and the V segment lost 3 bases, leaving 2 bases of the junction unmatched. CDR1 and CDR2 from the germline V gene are MDHEN and SYDVKM. CDR3 in amino acids: CASSLTGWNTEAFF. The CDR3 DNA reads as TGTGCCAGCAGTTTGACAGGGTGGAACACTGAAGCTTTCTTT.

The CDR3 protein is CASSEQQSPLHF. In DNA form, the CDR3 reads TGTGCCAGCAGTGAACAGCAATCACCCCTCCACTTT. The J gene is TRBJ1-6, the V gene TRBV2; D unclear. The CDR3 consists of 12 residues. V was shortened by 2 bases and J by 10 bases, with 6 bases between the two germline ends. Germline lookup yields CDR1 SNHLY and CDR2 FYNNEI.

Written as DNA, the CDR3 is TGTGCCAGTAGTATTGTAGGGGAGCCCCAGCATTTT. Encoded protein: CASSIVGEPQHF. This chain joins TRBV19 and TRBJ1-5, with a weak D call TRBD1 (5 bases). The germline CDR1 and CDR2 sequences are LNHDA and SQIVND (reference sequence). Trimming removed 3 bases from V and 8 bases from J, with 8 bases in between. This CDR3 is built from 12 residues.

The chain has TRBV4-2 and TRBJ1-2; D is unresolved. CDR3 length equals 14 residues. The V gene lost 1 base and the J gene lost 8 bases, with 14 bases spanning the gap. Germline loops: CDR1 LGHNA, CDR2 YNFKEQ. The CDR3 DNA reads TGTGCCAGCAGCCAAGTTGAAGTCACCGCGGGCTACACCTTC. It translates to CASSQVEVTAGYTF.

The rearrangement joins TRBV3-1 (or the pseudogene TRBV3-2) to TRBJ1-4, with D perhaps TRBD1 (5 bases). The CDR3 is 16 residues long. Per germline, CDR1 LGHDT and CDR2 YNNKEL (reference sequence). V lost 3 bases to trimming and J lost 10 bases, with 21 bases between them. CDR3 protein: CASSQKRGPQGAKLFF. The CDR3 DNA is TGTGCCAGCAGCCAGAAGAGGGGACCGCAAGGGGCAAAACTGTTTTTT.

The chain is built from TRBV19 and TRBJ2-7, with D unresolved. This CDR3 comprises 15 residues. CDR1 LNHDA and CDR2 SQIVND come from the germline V gene (reference sequence). Trimming pared 4 bases from V and 5 bases from J, leaving 18 bases between. The CDR3 loop reads CASSTWTPSHDEQYF. The CDR3 DNA sequence: TGTGCCAGTAGTACTTGGACCCCCAGTCACGACGAGCAGTACTTC.

The V and J genes are TRBV6-2 or TRBV6-3 and TRBJ2-1, with D unresolved. The germline gives CDR1 MNHEY, CDR2 SVGEGT. The CDR3 totals 12 residues. The V end was cut by 6 bases, the J end by 13 bases, with 16 bases between. The CDR3 nucleotides read TGTGCCAGCAGATACGATGTCACCGAACAGTTCTTC. Encoded protein: CASRYDVTEQFF.

The rearrangement joins TRBV7-2 to TRBJ2-5; tentatively, D is TRBD1 or TRBD2 (5 bases each). Germline CDR1 reads SGHTA; CDR2 reads FQGNSA. This CDR3 region has 11 residues. V was cut by 8 bases and J by 7 bases, with 11 bases left in between. The CDR3, as DNA: TGTGCCAGCGGGGACCGGTGGACCCAGTACTTC. Translated, it gives CASGDRWTQYF.

The chain is built from TRBV5-5 and TRBJ1-5, with no clear D. Trimming pared 2 bases from V and 5 bases from J, leaving 8 bases between. Germline CDR1 reads SGHKS; CDR2 reads YYEKEE (reference sequence). This CDR3 region has 13 residues. The CDR3 bases are TGTGCCAGCAGCTTCTCTGAGGATCAGCCCCAGCATTTT. Translated, it gives CASSFSEDQPQHF.

V is TRBV7-2 and J is TRBJ1-1; 8 bases are shared with TRBD1. The trim removed 3 bases at V and 7 bases at J, leaving 4 bases unmatched. There are 13 residues in the CDR3. Germline V gives CDR1 SGHTA, CDR2 FQGNSA. The CDR3, as DNA: TGTGCCAGCAGCTTCCTCACAGGGGGTGAAGCTTTCTTT. It yields the protein CASSFLTGGEAFF.

The V call is TRBV6-2 or TRBV6-3, the J call TRBJ2-4, with 8 bases fitting TRBD2. Germline V lookup: CDR1 MNHEY, CDR2 SVGEGT. The junction had 12 bases not matched to a gene; V was cut back by 4 bases and J by 4 bases. The CDR3 runs 17 residues. CDR3 region: CASSFPGLANSKNIQYF. The CDR3, as DNA: TGTGCCAGCAGTTTTCCCGGACTAGCCAACTCGAAAAACATTCAGTACTTC.

The chain has TRBV4-1 and TRBJ2-7, with D possibly TRBD2 on 5 matching bases. This CDR3 is built from 15 residues. Looked up from germline, CDR1 is MGHRA and CDR2 is YSYEKL. V was shortened by 0 bases and J by 7 bases, with 16 bases between the two germline ends. The CDR3 reads CASSQDRGPRSEQYF. The CDR3 nucleotides are TGCGCCAGCAGCCAAGATCGAGGGCCTCGATCGGAGCAGTACTTC.

The chain joins TRBV2 to TRBJ1-5; 7 nucleotides line up with TRBD1. The V and J ends lost 5 bases and 6 bases, in that order; junction bases with no gene match: 4. The CDR3 is 13 amino acids. The germline CDR1 and CDR2 sequences are SNHLY and FYNNEI. CDR3 DNA sequence: TGTGCCAGCAGTCTTGACAGGGTTCAGCCCCAGCATTTT. Translating gives CASSLDRVQPQHF.

This chain connects TRBV7-2 to TRBJ2-7; 7 nucleotides align to TRBD2. The germline CDR1 and CDR2 sequences are SGHTA and FQGNSA. The V gene end was trimmed by 2 bases and the J gene end by 0 bases; junction bases not matched to a gene: 7. This CDR3 is built from 16 residues. The CDR3 loop is CASSLFSSGNSYEQYF. CDR3 coding DNA: TGTGCCAGCAGCTTATTTTCGAGCGGGAACTCCTACGAGCAGTACTTC.

The chain combines TRBV7-9 with TRBJ1-6; tentative D call: TRBD1 (5 bases). V was trimmed by 4 bases and J by 6 bases, leaving 16 bases between them. The CDR3 extends over 16 amino acids. Looked up from germline, CDR1 is SEHNR and CDR2 is FQNEAQ (reference sequence). Here the CDR3 reads CASSSRVFGGNSPLHF. CDR3 sequence (DNA): TGTGCCAGCAGCTCCAGGGTATTCGGAGGTAATTCACCCCTCCACTTT.

V gene TRBV19 combines with J gene TRBJ2-3; D is perhaps TRBD2 (6 bases). Germline CDR1 LNHDA, CDR2 SQIVND (reference sequence). V was cut by 3 bases and J by 2 bases, with 12 bases left in between. The CDR3 has 15 amino acids. CDR3 loop: CASSMNGGHTDTQYF. The CDR3 DNA follows: TGTGCCAGTAGTATGAATGGAGGGCACACAGATACGCAGTATTTT.

This chain joins TRBV30 and TRBJ2-3; D gene unclear. Germline V gene lookup returns CDR1 GTSNPN and CDR2 SVGIG (reference sequence). Deletions cut 0 bases from V and 6 bases from J, with 7 bases between. The CDR3 totals 12 residues. This chain's CDR3 is CAWSVRADTQYF. The CDR3 region has the DNA TGTGCCTGGAGTGTAAGGGCGGATACGCAGTATTTT. Using reference TRBV30 and TRBJ2-3 for the parts outside the CDR3, the full variable domain is SQTIHQWPATLVQPVGSPLSLECTVEGTSNPNLYWYRQAAGRGLQLLFYSVGIGQISSEVPQNLSASRPQDRQFILSSKKLLLSDSGFYLCAWSVRADTQYFGPGTRLTVL.

The gene calls are TRBV15 and TRBJ2-7; 9 bases agree with TRBD1. There are 14 residues in the CDR3. V lost 8 bases to trimming and J lost 0 bases; unmatched junction nucleotides: 5. The germline gives CDR1 LNHNV, CDR2 YYDKDF (reference sequence). CDR3 region: CATSYRGHSYEQYF. CDR3 nucleotide sequence: TGTGCCACCTCTTACAGGGGGCACTCCTACGAGCAGTACTTC.